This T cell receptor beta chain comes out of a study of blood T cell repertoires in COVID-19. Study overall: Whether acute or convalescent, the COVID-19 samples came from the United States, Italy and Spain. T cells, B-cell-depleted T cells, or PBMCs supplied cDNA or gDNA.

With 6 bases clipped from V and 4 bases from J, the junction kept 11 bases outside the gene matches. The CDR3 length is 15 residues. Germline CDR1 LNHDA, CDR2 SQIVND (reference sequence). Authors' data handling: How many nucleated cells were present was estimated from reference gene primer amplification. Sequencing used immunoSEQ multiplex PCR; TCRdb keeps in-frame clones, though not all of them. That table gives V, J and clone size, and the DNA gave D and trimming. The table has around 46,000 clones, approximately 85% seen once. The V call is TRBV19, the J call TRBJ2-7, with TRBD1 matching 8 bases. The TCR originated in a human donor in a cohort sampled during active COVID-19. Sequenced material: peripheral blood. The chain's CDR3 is CASRPDREPPYEQYF. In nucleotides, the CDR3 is TGTGCCAGTAGACCGGACAGGGAACCACCTTACGAGCAGTACTTC.